Shown below are 5 T cell receptor beta chains from a single sample sequenced in a study of beta chain features in type 1 diabetes. General study results and limits: For Type 1 diabetes patients, all four CD4+ subsets carried TCRB CDR3s that were moderately but significantly shorter.

Their antigens are not known. Since all of the isolated RNA was reverse transcribed, expressed TCRB transcripts were what got sequenced. The protocol was immunoSEQ multiplex PCR, while the TCRdb copy is restricted to in-frame clones and leaves out a portion. The profile shows a few hundred thousand clones, roughly 25% of them singletons. The specimen was naive CD4+ T cells from blood. The receptors come from a woman younger than 45 with type 1 diabetes.

V gene TRBV29-1 combines with J gene TRBJ2-7; TRBD2 aligns across 7 bases. Germline assignment: CDR1 SQVTM and CDR2 ANQGSEA. There are 14 residues in the CDR3. After removal of 7 bases from V and 4 bases from J, the junction contained 13 bases not matched to a gene. DNA for the CDR3: TGCAGCGCCGTGCGCCTTGGGGGGGGTTACGAGCAGTACTTC. Its translation: CSAVRLGGGYEQYF.

V gene TRBV29-1 combines with J gene TRBJ2-5, with unresolved D. The J call may be faulty, since TRBJ2-7 better matches the DNA end. This CDR3 is 11 amino acids long. Germline V CDR1 and CDR2: SQVTM, ANQGSEA. The CDR3 nucleotides read TGCAGCGCAATCATAATCTACGAGCAGTACTTC. It translates to CSAIIIYEQYF.

This chain links TRBV7-9 with TRBJ1-1, with a possible D match to TRBD1 (5 bases). Germline V gene sequence: CDR1 SEHNR, CDR2 FQNEAQ (reference sequence). This CDR3 contains 13 residues. V was cut by 4 bases and J by 1 base, with 7 bases left in between. CDR3 amino acids: CASSSGQNTEAFF. CDR3 sequence (DNA): TGTGCCAGCAGCTCAGGACAGAACACTGAAGCTTTCTTT.

There are a few counts of this clone. At the DNA level, this CDR3 is encoded by other sequences in the same sample as well. The CDR3 reads CAWSVTANQPQHF. CDR3 in DNA: TGTGCCTGGAGTGTAACAGCAAATCAGCCCCAGCATTTT. This chain uses TRBV30 with TRBJ1-5; D gene unclear. The CDR3 spans 13 residues. Deletions cut 0 bases from V and 4 bases from J, with 7 bases between. Germline values: CDR1 GTSNPN, CDR2 SVGIG (reference sequence).

The CDR3 region has the DNA TGTGCCTGGAGTGTAGGGACAGACACTGAAGCTTTCTTT. Its protein product is CAWSVGTDTEAFF. The chain employs TRBV30 and TRBJ1-1, with 7 positions matching TRBD1. J lost 3 bases, V lost 0 bases, and 1 base had no gene match. The CDR3 is 13 residues long. Germline values: CDR1 GTSNPN, CDR2 SVGIG (reference sequence).